One sample yielded the 30 T cell receptor beta chains listed below, sequenced in a study of CD8 T cells in ankylosing spondylitis. MiXCR, run by TCRdb on the 5' RACE reads, gives a single entry per CDR3 protein. In the table there are approximately 300,000 distinct CDR3 sequences, roughly 20% of which are singletons. The material sequenced was blood, either unsorted or a sorted T cell fraction (not recorded which). The receptors here all came from a female donor with ankylosing spondylitis or in good health (not recorded which).

This clonotype was seen a handful of times. The rearrangement joins TRBV6-1 to TRBJ1-5, with a possible D match to TRBD1 (6 bases). The germline gives CDR1 MNHNS, CDR2 SASEGT. The CDR3 contains 15 residues. With 7 bases removed from V and 1 base from J, the gap between germline ends came to 14 bases. The CDR3 DNA sequence: TGTGCCAGCATGGCTGGGGGCTCGAGCAATCAGCCCCAGCATTTT. Its translation is CASMAGGSSNQPQHF.

Regarding this clonotype: A read error may explain this, as a much larger clone is one base away. This likely comes from a read error, as the CDR3 has no conserved phenylalanine or tryptophan at its end. This chain joins TRBV29-1 and TRBJ2-1; TRBD2 agrees at 8 bases. V gave up 5 bases and J gave up 7 bases; unmatched junction bases: 1. CDR1 and CDR2 (germline): SQVTM, ANQGSEA. This CDR3 region has 11 residues. This chain's CDR3 is CSVRLANEQFL. The CDR3 coding sequence is TGCAGCGTTCGACTAGCGAATGAGCAGTTCCTC.

In its sample, this clonotype was seen a few times. This sequence joins TRBV30 and TRBJ2-3; D not resolved. The CDR3 has 12 residues. Per germline, CDR1 GTSNPN and CDR2 SVGIG (reference sequence). V was trimmed by 5 bases and J by 4 bases, leaving 10 bases between them. Here the CDR3 reads CAWERAPDTQYF. For the CDR3, the DNA is TGTGCCTGGGAAAGGGCCCCAGATACGCAGTATTTT.

The chain combines TRBV5-6 with TRBJ2-1; the match to TRBD2 covers 7 bases. The CDR3 extends over 15 amino acids. J gave up 4 bases and V 3 bases, and 7 bases lay outside the gene matches. CDR1 and CDR2 (germline): SGHDT, YYEEEE. As DNA, the CDR3 is TGTGCCAGCAGCTCGAGGAAGCGGGATTACAATGAGCAGTTCTTC. Translated, it gives CASSSRKRDYNEQFF.

In this sample, this clonotype turned up once. CDR3 nucleotide sequence: TGTGCCAGCAGCCTACGCAGGGGCACTGAGCAGTTCTTC. Its protein is CASSLRRGTEQFF. The J gene is TRBJ2-1, the V gene TRBV7-2; TRBD1 might be the D (6 bases). The V gene lost 5 bases and the J gene lost 9 bases, with 14 bases spanning the gap. Germline-derived CDR1 and CDR2 are SGHTA and FQGNSA. There are 13 residues in the CDR3.

This rearrangement joins TRBV20-1 to TRBJ2-7, with TRBD2 as a possible D gene (6 bases). CDR3 length equals 15 residues. Germline CDR1 and CDR2: DFQATT and SNEGSKA (reference sequence). The germline V and J ends were trimmed by 4 bases and 1 base, with 17 bases remaining between them. The CDR3 nucleotides are TGCAGTGCTAAATCCGGGACTTTTCTTTCCTACGAGCAGTACTTC. Translating gives CSAKSGTFLSYEQYF.

In this sample, this clonotype turned up a few times. V and J are TRBV28 and TRBJ1-2, with D possibly being TRBD1 (5 bases). From germline, CDR1 is MDHEN and CDR2 SYDVKM. With 8 bases removed from V and 8 bases from J, the gap between germline ends came to 18 bases. CDR3 length: 13 amino acids. Written as DNA, the CDR3 is TGTGCCAGCGGCACTCCACCTGGGGGGGGCTACACCTTC. It is translated as CASGTPPGGGYTF.

This clonotype has just a few counts. The chain is built from TRBV5-1 and TRBJ2-1; no definite D call. Trimming took off 4 bases at V and 7 bases at J, with 12 bases between the two ends. Germline CDR1 SGHRS, CDR2 YFSETQ. This CDR3 has 13 amino acids. The CDR3 loop is CASSLEPGNEQFF. CDR3 bases: TGCGCCAGCAGCCTCGAGCCGGGTAATGAGCAGTTCTTC. The whole variable domain, remainder taken from reference TRBV5-1 and TRBJ2-1, is KAGVTQTPRYLIKTRGQQVTLSCSPISGHRSVSWYQQTPGQGLQFLFEYFSETQRNKGNFPGRFSGRQFSNSRSEMNVSTLELGDSALYLCASSLEPGNEQFFGPGTRLTVL.

The chain couples TRBV11-1 to TRBJ2-1, with 10 bases aligning to TRBD2. The CDR3 sequence is 19 residues long. The J segment lost 2 bases and the V segment lost 1 base, leaving 11 bases of the junction unmatched. The germline V gene has CDR1 SGHAT and CDR2 FQDESV (reference sequence). For the CDR3, the DNA is TGTGCCAGCAGCTTAGTGGCGATAGCGGGAGGTTCACCCTACAATGAGCAGTTCTTC. Amino acid sequence: CASSLVAIAGGSPYNEQFF.

The chain couples TRBV20-1 to TRBJ2-7; 16 bases are shared with TRBD2. The trim removed 5 bases at V and 6 bases at J, leaving 1 base unmatched. The CDR3 loop spans 13 amino acids. CDR1 DFQATT and CDR2 SNEGSKA come from the germline V gene (reference sequence). The CDR3, as DNA: TGCAGTGCTGGGACTAGCGGGAGGGCCGAGCAGTACTTC. Amino acids: CSAGTSGRAEQYF.

This rearrangement joins TRBV27 to TRBJ1-2; no firm D call. The CDR3 extends over 12 amino acids. Trimming removed 5 bases from V and 7 bases from J, with 11 bases in between. The germline gives CDR1 MNHEY, CDR2 SMNVEV (reference sequence). CDR3 region: CASSPGPRGYTF. CDR3 coding DNA: TGTGCCAGCAGTCCCGGGCCCCGTGGCTACACCTTC.

This clonotype was seen at least ten times. The chain employs TRBV12-3 or TRBV12-4 and TRBJ1-1, with a weak D call TRBD1 (5 bases). Trimming removed 3 bases at V and 4 bases at J, with 9 bases between. The CDR3 runs 13 residues. CDR3 sequence: CASSFQGRTEAFF. The DNA for the CDR3 is TGTGCCAGCAGTTTCCAGGGCCGCACTGAAGCTTTCTTT.

The CDR3 loop reads CAIPDTQYF. CDR3 nucleotides: TGCGCCATTCCAGATACGCAGTATTTT. The chain joins TRBV4-3 to TRBJ2-3; D uncertain. V lost 10 bases to trimming and J lost 4 bases, with 3 bases between them. CDR3 length: 9 residues. Germline CDR1 and CDR2: LGHNA and YSLEER.

The chain recombines TRBV6-5 with TRBJ1-1, with 9 bases that match TRBD1. CDR1 and CDR2 from the germline V gene are MNHEY and SVGAGI. The CDR3 is 14 amino acids. V shed 5 bases, J shed 3 bases, and the junction held 4 bases outside the gene matches. CDR3 sequence reads: CASSPGQGHTEAFF. As DNA, the CDR3 is TGTGCCAGCAGTCCCGGACAGGGGCACACTGAAGCTTTCTTT.

This clonotype has only a few counts. V and J are TRBV5-1 and TRBJ1-2; perhaps TRBD1 as D (5 bases). Germline V gene data show CDR1 as SGHRS and CDR2 as YFSETQ. The length of the CDR3 is 14 residues. Deletions cut 0 bases from V and 5 bases from J, with 11 bases between. This CDR3 is CASSLEGTGYGYTF. CDR3 DNA sequence: TGCGCCAGCAGCTTGGAAGGGACTGGGTATGGCTACACCTTC. Combining the CDR3 with reference TRBV5-1 and TRBJ1-2 gives the whole variable domain KAGVTQTPRYLIKTRGQQVTLSCSPISGHRSVSWYQQTPGQGLQFLFEYFSETQRNKGNFPGRFSGRQFSNSRSEMNVSTLELGDSALYLCASSLEGTGYGYTFGSGTRLTVV.

J is TRBJ2-1 and V is TRBV2; 9 bases map to TRBD2. The junction had 9 bases not matched to a gene; V was cut back by 6 bases and J by 6 bases. The CDR3 covers 15 residues. CDR1 and CDR2 (germline): SNHLY, FYNNEI. CDR3 in amino acids: CASSPLAGSPNEQFF. Here the CDR3 DNA reads TGTGCCAGCAGCCCCCTAGCGGGATCTCCCAATGAGCAGTTCTTC.

This chain joins TRBV12-3 or TRBV12-4 and TRBJ2-5, with a tentative D call TRBD2 (6 bases). The length of the CDR3 is 15 residues. V gave up 6 bases and J gave up 5 bases, with 19 bases separating them. CDR3 nucleotides: TGTGCCAGCAGCCCGCAGATGGGAGGACGTGAGACCCAGTACTTC. This translates into CASSPQMGGRETQYF.

The V and J genes are TRBV6-2 or TRBV6-3 and TRBJ2-7; 7 positions agree with TRBD1. The CDR3 has 13 residues. From germline, CDR1 is MNHEY and CDR2 SVGEGT. Trimming removed 6 bases from V and 5 bases from J; junction bases left unmatched: 7. The CDR3 region has the DNA TGTGCCAGCAGATCAACAGGGGTAGACGAGCAGTACTTC. Its protein is CASRSTGVDEQYF.

This clonotype was seen a handful of times. The chain carries TRBV20-1 and TRBJ2-3, with D unclear. The ends were cut back, 5 bases at V and 6 bases at J, with 15 bases in the middle. The length of the CDR3 is 13 residues. Germline loops: CDR1 DFQATT, CDR2 SNEGSKA (reference sequence). The CDR3: CSARADGADTQYF. CDR3 sequence (DNA): TGCAGTGCTCGGGCGGACGGTGCCGATACGCAGTATTTT.

About this clonotype: Since the CDR3 does not end with the conserved phenylalanine or tryptophan, this likely comes from a read error. The chain employs TRBV7-8 and TRBJ2-1, with a weak D call TRBD2 (6 bases). Germline CDR1 is SGHVS and CDR2 is FQNEAQ. The CDR3 is 16 residues long. V lost 5 bases, J lost 4 bases, and 18 bases lay in between. The CDR3 protein is CASSPQDGLIYNEQFL. Written as DNA, the CDR3 is TGTGCCAGCAGCCCTCAAGACGGACTAATTTACAATGAGCAGTTCCTC.

The genes are TRBV4-3 and TRBJ2-7, with TRBD1 as a possible D gene (6 bases). CDR3 length: 14 residues. The germline V gene encodes CDR1 LGHNA and CDR2 YSLEER. Trimming removed 1 base from V and 6 bases from J, with 13 bases in between. This chain's CDR3 is CASSQGTGKGEQYF. The CDR3 bases are TGCGCCAGCAGCCAAGGAACAGGGAAAGGCGAGCAGTACTTC.

This clonotype was seen only a few times. The J gene is TRBJ2-5, the V gene TRBV5-6; a weak D match, TRBD2 (6 bases). The CDR3 has 13 amino acids. Germline V gives CDR1 SGHDT, CDR2 YYEEEE. The V gene lost 4 bases and the J gene lost 5 bases, with 12 bases spanning the gap. The CDR3 protein is CASSPGLGETQYF. The CDR3 bases are TGTGCCAGCAGCCCGGGACTCGGGGAGACCCAGTACTTC.

This clonotype has more than one count but fewer than ten. This rearrangement joins TRBV6-5 to TRBJ2-1; no clear D gene. CDR1 is MNHEY and CDR2 is SVGAGI in the germline V gene. V lost 3 bases and J lost 7, with 10 bases in between. The CDR3 covers 13 residues. CDR3 sequence: CASSYEWLNEQFF. DNA for the CDR3: TGTGCCAGCAGTTATGAGTGGTTGAATGAGCAGTTCTTC.

The chain couples TRBV24-1 to TRBJ2-7; D not resolved. This CDR3 is 16 amino acids long. Trimming pared 5 bases from V and 1 base from J, leaving 17 bases between. Germline CDR1 KGHDR, CDR2 SFDVKD. The CDR3 DNA reads as TGTGCCACCAGTGCACCGACAAAGCCTCCTTCCTACGAGCAGTACTTC. Its translation is CATSAPTKPPSYEQYF.

This chain links TRBV6-2 or TRBV6-3 with TRBJ2-1, with D tentatively TRBD2 (6 bases). Trimming took 7 bases from V and 6 from J, leaving 16 bases between them. The CDR3 runs to 14 residues. Germline V CDR1 and CDR2: MNHEY, SVGEGT. The CDR3 nucleotides are TGTGCCAGCACGGGACTCCTCCATGTCAATGAGCAGTTCTTC. This codes for CASTGLLHVNEQFF.

The J gene is TRBJ2-3, the V gene TRBV5-1, with a possible D match to TRBD2 (7 bases). This CDR3 region has 15 residues. Germline V gives CDR1 SGHRS, CDR2 YFSETQ. Trimming stripped 5 bases from V and 3 bases from J, with 16 bases between. The CDR3 DNA follows: TGCGCCAGCAGTCAGGGGAGGGCCCGGACAGATACGCAGTATTTT. Protein sequence: CASSQGRARTDTQYF.

This clonotype was counted between two and nine times. The chain links TRBV20-1 to TRBJ2-7; TRBD2 might be the D (6 bases). The CDR3 spans 15 residues. Trimming removed 2 bases from V and 0 bases from J, with 14 bases in between. Germline V gene sequence: CDR1 DFQATT, CDR2 SNEGSKA (reference sequence). CDR3 residues: CSARTPRESSYEQYF. Written as DNA, the CDR3 is TGCAGTGCTAGAACCCCCCGGGAGTCCTCCTACGAGCAGTACTTC.

The chain is built from TRBV6-1 and TRBJ2-1; D may be TRBD2 (6 bases). The CDR3 contains 12 residues. Per the germline V gene, CDR1 is MNHNS and CDR2 is SASEGT. V dropped 6 bases and J dropped 9 bases, with 12 bases sitting between them. The CDR3 sequence: CASSRAGGEQFF. The CDR3 nucleotides read TGTGCCAGCAGCAGGGCCGGGGGTGAGCAGTTCTTC.

The sample holds a few counts of this clonotype. This chain connects TRBV6-5 to TRBJ1-2, with D tentatively TRBD1 (6 bases). V was shortened by 7 bases and J by 3 bases, with 15 bases between the two germline ends. The CDR3 is 14 residues long. CDR1 is MNHEY and CDR2 is SVGAGI in the germline V gene. CDR3 in DNA: TGTGCCAGCAATTCACAGGGTCACGACTATGGCTACACCTTC. Translating it yields CASNSQGHDYGYTF.

This clonotype was picked up a small number of times. This chain connects TRBV29-1 to TRBJ2-3; the match to TRBD2 covers 8 bases. V trimming: 5 bases; J trimming: 3 bases; junction bases outside the gene matches: 10. The CDR3 length is 15 residues. Germline V gene sequence: CDR1 SQVTM, CDR2 ANQGSEA. The DNA of the CDR3 is TGCAGCGTTAATCCCGGGAGGGCCCGGACAGATACGCAGTATTTT. This sequence encodes CSVNPGRARTDTQYF.